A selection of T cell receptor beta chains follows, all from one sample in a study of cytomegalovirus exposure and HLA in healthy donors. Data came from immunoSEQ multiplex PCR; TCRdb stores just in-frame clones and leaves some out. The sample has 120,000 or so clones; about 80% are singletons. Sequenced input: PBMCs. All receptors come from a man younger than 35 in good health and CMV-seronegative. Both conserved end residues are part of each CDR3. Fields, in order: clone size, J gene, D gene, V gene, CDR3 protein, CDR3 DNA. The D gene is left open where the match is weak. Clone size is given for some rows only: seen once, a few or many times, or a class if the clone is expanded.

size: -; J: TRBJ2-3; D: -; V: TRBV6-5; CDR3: CASSYSGQSTDTQYF; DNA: TGTGCCAGCAGTTACTCGGGGCAGAGCACAGATACGCAGTATTTT
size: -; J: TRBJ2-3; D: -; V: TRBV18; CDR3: CASSPKVGGTTDTQYF; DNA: TGTGCCAGCTCACCAAAGGTTGGCGGGACCACAGATACGCAGTATTTT
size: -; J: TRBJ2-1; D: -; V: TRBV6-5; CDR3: CASSYRGYNEQFF; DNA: TGTGCCAGCAGTTACAGGGGTTACAATGAGCAGTTCTTC
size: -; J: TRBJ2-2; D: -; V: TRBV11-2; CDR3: CASRRVPTAGELFF; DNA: TGTGCCAGCAGACGAGTTCCGACAGCGGGGGAGCTGTTTTTT
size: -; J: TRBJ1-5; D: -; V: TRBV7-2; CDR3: CASSLAAGNQPQHF; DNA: TGTGCCAGCAGCTTAGCGGCGGGCAATCAGCCCCAGCATTTT
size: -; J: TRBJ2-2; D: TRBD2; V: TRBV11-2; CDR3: CASSSLRGVNTGELFF; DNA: TGTGCCAGCAGCTCCCTACGGGGGGTGAACACCGGGGAGCTGTTTTTT
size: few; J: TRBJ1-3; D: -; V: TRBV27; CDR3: CASSLMANSGNTIYF; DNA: TGTGCCAGCAGTTTAATGGCAAACTCTGGAAACACCATATATTTT
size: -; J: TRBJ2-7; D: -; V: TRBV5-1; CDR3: CASSFYPGEQYF; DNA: TGCGCCAGCAGCTTCTACCCAGGGGAGCAGTACTTC
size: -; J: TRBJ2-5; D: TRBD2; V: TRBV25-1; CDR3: CASSASGTKETQYF; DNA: TGTGCCAGCAGTGCCTCCGGGACTAAGGAGACCCAGTACTTC
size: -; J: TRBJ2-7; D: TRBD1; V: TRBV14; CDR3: CASSQGFILGWDRTYEQYF; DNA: TGTGCCAGCAGCCAAGGATTCATATTAGGGTGGGACAGAACCTACGAGCAGTACTTC
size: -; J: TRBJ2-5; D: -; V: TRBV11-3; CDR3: CASSLSQGWTQYF; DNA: TGTGCCAGCAGCTTATCCCAGGGGTGGACCCAGTACTTC
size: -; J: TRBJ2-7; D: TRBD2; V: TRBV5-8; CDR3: CASSPLAGPSYEQYF; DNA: TGTGCCAGCAGCCCCCTAGCGGGGCCTTCCTACGAGCAGTACTTC
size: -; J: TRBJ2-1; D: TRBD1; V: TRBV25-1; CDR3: CASSPRTGGTYNEQFF; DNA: TGTGCCAGCAGTCCCCGGACAGGGGGCACCTACAATGAGCAGTTCTTC
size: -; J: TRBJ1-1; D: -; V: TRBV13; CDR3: CASSFFSGNNPKAFF; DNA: TGTGCCAGCAGCTTCTTTTCGGGGAACAACCCCAAAGCTTTCTTT
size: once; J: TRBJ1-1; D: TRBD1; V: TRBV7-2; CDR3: CASSTRQGPFNTEAFF; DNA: TGTGCCAGCAGCACTAGACAGGGACCCTTTAACACTGAAGCTTTCTTT
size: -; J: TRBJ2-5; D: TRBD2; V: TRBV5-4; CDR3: CASSSGLAQETQYF; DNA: TGTGCCAGCAGCTCCGGACTAGCGCAAGAGACCCAGTACTTC
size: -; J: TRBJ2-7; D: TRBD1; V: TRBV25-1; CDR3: CASSEDRVSSYEQYF; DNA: TGTGCCAGCAGTGAGGACAGGGTGAGCTCCTACGAGCAGTACTTC
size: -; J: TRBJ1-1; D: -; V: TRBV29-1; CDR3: CSADPGGTEAFF; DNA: TGCAGCGCTGACCCGGGGGGCACTGAAGCTTTCTTT
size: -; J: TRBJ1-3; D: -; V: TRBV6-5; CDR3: CASSYGADSGNTIYF; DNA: TGTGCCAGCAGTTACGGGGCAGACTCTGGAAACACCATATATTTT
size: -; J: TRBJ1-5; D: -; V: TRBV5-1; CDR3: CASSLGAVNQPQHF; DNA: TGCGCCAGCAGCTTGGGGGCAGTCAATCAGCCCCAGCATTTT
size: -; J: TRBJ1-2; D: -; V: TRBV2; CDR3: CASSGQVTNYGYTF; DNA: TGTGCCAGCAGTGGGCAGGTTACTAACTATGGCTACACCTTC
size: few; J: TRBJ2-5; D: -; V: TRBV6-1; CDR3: CASHNPGVRETQYF; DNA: TGTGCCAGCCACAACCCAGGGGTGAGAGAGACCCAGTACTTC
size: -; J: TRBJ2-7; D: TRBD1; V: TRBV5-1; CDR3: CASSLAGQEREQYF; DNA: TGCGCCAGCAGCTTGGCCGGACAGGAACGCGAGCAGTACTTC
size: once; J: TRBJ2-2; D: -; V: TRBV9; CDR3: CASSADTGELFF; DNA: TGTGCCAGCAGCGCGGACACCGGGGAGCTGTTTTTT